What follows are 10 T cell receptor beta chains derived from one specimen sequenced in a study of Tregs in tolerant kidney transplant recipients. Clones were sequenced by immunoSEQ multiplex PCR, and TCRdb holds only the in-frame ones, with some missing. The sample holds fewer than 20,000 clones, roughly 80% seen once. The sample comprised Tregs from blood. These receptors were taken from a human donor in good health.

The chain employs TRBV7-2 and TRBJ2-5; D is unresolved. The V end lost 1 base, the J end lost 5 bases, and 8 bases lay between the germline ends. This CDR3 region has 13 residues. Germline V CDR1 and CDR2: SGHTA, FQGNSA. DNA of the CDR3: TGTGCCAGCAGCTTAGAAAACAGCGAGACCCAGTACTTC. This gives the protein CASSLENSETQYF.

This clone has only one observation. CDR3 residues: CASSWLGNYGYTF. For the CDR3, the DNA is TGTGCCAGCTCCTGGCTGGGGAACTATGGCTACACCTTC. The rearrangement uses TRBV6-1 and TRBJ1-2; D not certain. The length of the CDR3 is 13 residues. From germline, CDR1 is MNHNS and CDR2 SASEGT. The V gene lost 8 bases and the J gene lost 2 bases, with 12 bases spanning the gap.

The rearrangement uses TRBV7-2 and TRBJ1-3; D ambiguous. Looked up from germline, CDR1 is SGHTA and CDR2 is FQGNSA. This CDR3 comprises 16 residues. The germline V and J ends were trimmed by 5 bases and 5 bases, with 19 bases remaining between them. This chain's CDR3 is CASSQESTLNRNTIYF. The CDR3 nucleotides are TGTGCCAGCAGCCAAGAAAGTACGCTCAATAGAAACACCATATATTTT.

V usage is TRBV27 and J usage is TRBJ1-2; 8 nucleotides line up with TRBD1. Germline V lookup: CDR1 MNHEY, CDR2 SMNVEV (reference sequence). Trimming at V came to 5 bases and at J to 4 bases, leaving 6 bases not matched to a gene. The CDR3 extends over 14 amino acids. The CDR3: CASSEAGGGYGYTF. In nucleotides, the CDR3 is TGTGCCAGCAGTGAGGCAGGGGGCGGCTATGGCTACACCTTC.

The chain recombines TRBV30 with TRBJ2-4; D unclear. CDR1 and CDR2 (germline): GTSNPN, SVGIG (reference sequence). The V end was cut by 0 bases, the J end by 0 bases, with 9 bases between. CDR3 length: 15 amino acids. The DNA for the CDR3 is TGTGCCTGGAGTGTAGCCAGGTTAGCCAAAAACATTCAGTACTTC. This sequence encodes CAWSVARLAKNIQYF.

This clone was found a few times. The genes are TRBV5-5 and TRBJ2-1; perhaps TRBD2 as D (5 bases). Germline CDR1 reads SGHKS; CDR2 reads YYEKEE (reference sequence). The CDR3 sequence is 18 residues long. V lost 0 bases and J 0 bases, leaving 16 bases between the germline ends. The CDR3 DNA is TGTGCCAGCAGCTTGGCCGGGCAGCGGTCGAGCTCCTACAATGAGCAGTTCTTC. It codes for CASSLAGQRSSSYNEQFF. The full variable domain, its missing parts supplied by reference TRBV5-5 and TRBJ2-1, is DAGVTQSPTHLIKTRGQQVTLRCSPISGHKSVSWYQQVLGQGPQFIFQYYEKEERGRGNFPDRFSARQFPNYSSELNVNALLLGDSALYLCASSLAGQRSSSYNEQFFGPGTRLTVL.

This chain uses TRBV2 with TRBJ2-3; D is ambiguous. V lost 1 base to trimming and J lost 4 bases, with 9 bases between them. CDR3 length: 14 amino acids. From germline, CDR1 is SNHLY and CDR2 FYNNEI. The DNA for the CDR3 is TGTGCCAGCAGTGAAGTTTTTGGTTCAGATACGCAGTATTTT. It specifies CASSEVFGSDTQYF. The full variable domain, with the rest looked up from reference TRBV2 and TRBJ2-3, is EPEVTQTPSHQVTQMGQEVILRCVPISNHLYFYWYRQILGQKVEFLVSFYNNEISEKSEIFDDQFSVERPDGSNFTLKIRSTKLEDSAMYFCASSEVFGSDTQYFGPGTRLTVL.

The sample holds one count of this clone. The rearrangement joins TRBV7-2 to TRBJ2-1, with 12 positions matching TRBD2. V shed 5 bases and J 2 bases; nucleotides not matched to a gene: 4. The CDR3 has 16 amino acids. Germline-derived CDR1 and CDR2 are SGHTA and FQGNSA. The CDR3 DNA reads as TGTGCCAGCAGCGTGACTAGCGGGAGCCCCTACAATGAGCAGTTCTTC. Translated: CASSVTSGSPYNEQFF.

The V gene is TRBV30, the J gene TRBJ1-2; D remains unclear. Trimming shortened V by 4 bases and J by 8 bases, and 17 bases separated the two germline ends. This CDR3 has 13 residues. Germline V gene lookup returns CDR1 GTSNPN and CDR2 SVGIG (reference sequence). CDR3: CAWTGSPNRGYTF. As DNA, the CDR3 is TGTGCCTGGACCGGGTCTCCAAACCGGGGCTACACCTTC.

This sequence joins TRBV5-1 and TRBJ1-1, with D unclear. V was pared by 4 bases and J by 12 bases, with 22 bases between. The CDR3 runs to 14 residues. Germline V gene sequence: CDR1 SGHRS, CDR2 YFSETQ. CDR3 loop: CASSRTGPEKGTFF. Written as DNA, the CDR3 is TGCGCCAGCAGCCGTACCGGGCCTGAAAAGGGAACTTTCTTT.